This T cell receptor beta chain was found in a study of patients and donors after allogeneic stem cell transplantation. TCRdb recomputed calls from the RT-PCR reads with MiXCR, one row per CDR3 protein. In the table there are tens of thousands of distinct CDR3 sequences, nearly 7% of which are singletons. This TCR came from a human donor who was either an allogeneic HSCT recipient or a stem cell or donor lymphocyte infusion donor (not recorded which). It is not recorded whose cells these are; they may come from a transplant donor. The sample consisted of blood, either unsorted or a sorted T cell fraction (not recorded which).

In nucleotides, the CDR3 is TGTGCCAGCAGTTGGGTCTCCAAAAACATTCAGTACTTC. Translated, it gives CASSWVSKNIQYF. V and J are TRBV2 and TRBJ2-4; no reliable D call. The CDR3 contains 13 residues. Trimming removed 5 bases at V and 2 bases at J, with 7 bases between. The germline CDR1 and CDR2 sequences are SNHLY and FYNNEI.